These 14 T cell receptor beta chains were sequenced from one sample in a study of T cell responses to AZD1222 COVID-19 vaccine. Produced via immunoSEQ multiplex PCR; TCRdb's table is partial and in-frame only. Seen here are about 150,000 clones, about 87% observed once, and the top ten hold 2% to 2.5%. The specimen comprised peripheral blood, sampled on day 0 of AZD1222 vaccination. The source is an adult in good health.

The chain couples TRBV28 to TRBJ2-3; 10 nucleotides agree with TRBD2. Per the germline V gene, CDR1 is MDHEN and CDR2 is SYDVKM. The V and J ends lost 5 bases and 3 bases, in that order; junction bases with no gene match: 14. The length of the CDR3 is 18 residues. The chain's CDR3 is CASSLPRTSGFTTDTQYF. DNA for the CDR3: TGTGCCAGCAGTCTCCCCCGGACTAGCGGATTTACTACAGATACGCAGTATTTT.

The chain uses TRBV6-1 and TRBJ1-5, with a tentative D call TRBD1 (5 bases). CDR1 and CDR2 (germline): MNHNS, SASEGT. V gave up 3 bases and J gave up 5 bases, with 8 bases separating them. This CDR3 contains 13 residues. CDR3 amino acids: CASSDGGDQPQHF. CDR3 DNA: TGTGCCAGCAGTGACGGGGGGGATCAGCCCCAGCATTTT.

This chain uses TRBV30 with TRBJ2-7, with D possibly TRBD1 on 6 matching bases. The CDR3 is 14 amino acids. Germline values: CDR1 GTSNPN, CDR2 SVGIG (reference sequence). Trimming took off 4 bases at V and 2 bases at J, with 15 bases between the two ends. The CDR3 reads CAWKMGHPTYEQYF. The CDR3 nucleotides are TGTGCCTGGAAAATGGGACACCCTACCTACGAGCAGTACTTC.

The chain recombines TRBV4-1 with TRBJ2-6; D could derive from TRBD1 or TRBD2 (5 bases each). The CDR3 spans 20 residues. The germline CDR1 and CDR2 sequences are MGHRA and YSYEKL. V was shortened by 0 bases and J by 1 base, with 19 bases between the two germline ends. The CDR3, as DNA: TGCGCCAGCAGCCAAGATCGAGGGACGAATGAGGTGTCTGGGGCCAACGTCCTGACTTTC. Amino acids: CASSQDRGTNEVSGANVLTF.

The V and J genes are TRBV3-1 (or the pseudogene TRBV3-2) and TRBJ2-7, with 12 bases fitting TRBD1. The CDR3 has 15 amino acids. The J segment lost 3 bases and the V segment lost 3 bases, leaving 3 bases of the junction unmatched. Germline CDR1 LGHDT, CDR2 YNNKEL (reference sequence). The CDR3 nucleotides are TGTGCCAGCAGCCACCGGGACAGGGGGCACTACGAGCAGTACTTC. As protein: CASSHRDRGHYEQYF.

The CDR3 nucleotides read TGTGCCAGCCGGGACTCAGGCACAGATACGCAGTATTTT. This gives the protein CASRDSGTDTQYF. V is TRBV6-5 and J is TRBJ2-3; TRBD2 is a possible D gene (6 bases). The germline CDR1 and CDR2 sequences are MNHEY and SVGAGI. V was shortened by 8 bases and J by 1 base, with 10 bases between the two germline ends. CDR3 length equals 13 residues.

This clone was observed a few times. The chain uses TRBV7-8 and TRBJ2-7; 7 nucleotides line up with TRBD1. The germline gives CDR1 SGHVS, CDR2 FQNEAQ. Losses at the gene ends were 5 bases for V and 9 bases for J; bases not matched to a gene: 7. CDR3 size: 12 residues. The CDR3 nucleotides read TGTGCCAGCAGCCACGACAGGGCTCGGCAGTACTTC. It codes for CASSHDRARQYF.

This chain joins TRBV4-2 and TRBJ2-4; D unclear. Germline-derived CDR1 and CDR2 are LGHNA and YNFKEQ. Trimming pared 1 base from V and 7 bases from J, leaving 20 bases between. This CDR3 is 17 amino acids long. CDR3: CASSQGTLDGPANIQYF. CDR3 in DNA: TGTGCCAGCAGCCAAGGGACCCTCGACGGCCCGGCTAACATTCAGTACTTC.

This chain uses TRBV6-4 with TRBJ1-6; possibly TRBD1 for D (5 bases). The ends were cut back, 6 bases at V and 9 bases at J, with 24 bases in the middle. The CDR3 sequence is 17 residues long. From germline, CDR1 is MRHNA and CDR2 SNTAGT. CDR3 sequence (DNA): TGTGCCAGCAGGAGAGAAGTTGGTCGGGCTGGGGGTTCACCCCTCCACTTT. This sequence encodes CASRREVGRAGGSPLHF.

The rearrangement joins TRBV19 to TRBJ1-1; no firm D call. V was trimmed by 7 bases and J by 5 bases, leaving 14 bases between them. CDR3 length: 13 amino acids. Per the germline V gene, CDR1 is LNHDA and CDR2 is SQIVND (reference sequence). CDR3 in DNA: TGTGCCAGTAATAAACCGGGATTTACTGAAGCTTTCTTT. Translated: CASNKPGFTEAFF. The entire variable domain, with the rest obtained from reference TRBV19 and TRBJ1-1, is as follows: DGGITQSPKYLFRKEGQNVTLSCEQNLNHDAMYWYRQDPGQGLRLIYYSQIVNDFQKGDIAEGYSVSREKKESFPLTVTSAQKNPTAFYLCASNKPGFTEAFFGQGTRLTVV.

This rearrangement joins TRBV12-3 or TRBV12-4 to TRBJ2-2; no reliable D call. Trimming pared 6 bases from V and 6 bases from J, leaving 11 bases between. CDR3 length equals 13 residues. The CDR3: CASSIIFAGELFF. In DNA, the CDR3 is TGTGCCAGCAGCATCATTTTCGCCGGGGAGCTGTTTTTT.

The V and J genes are TRBV28 and TRBJ1-5; D ambiguous. From germline, CDR1 is MDHEN and CDR2 SYDVKM. The V end lost 4 bases, the J end lost 0 bases, and 13 bases lay between the germline ends. The CDR3 runs to 16 residues. The CDR3 coding sequence is TGTGCCAGCAGTTCGTCCAGATTACTTAGCAATCAGCCCCAGCATTTT. Its protein product is CASSSSRLLSNQPQHF.

The gene calls are TRBV7-8 and TRBJ1-5; D call uncertain. The CDR3 extends over 14 amino acids. Germline assignment: CDR1 SGHVS and CDR2 FQNEAQ. V was shortened by 1 base and J by 6 bases, with 10 bases between the two germline ends. The CDR3 spells CASSLEREAQPQHF. In DNA, the CDR3 is TGTGCCAGCAGCTTAGAGAGGGAGGCTCAGCCCCAGCATTTT.

V usage is TRBV11-3 and J usage is TRBJ1-4; D is ambiguous. There are 13 residues in the CDR3. The germline gives CDR1 SGHNT, CDR2 YENEEA. V dropped 5 bases and J dropped 8 bases, with 12 bases sitting between them. The CDR3 protein is CASSLLSGEKLFF. The CDR3 coding sequence is TGTGCCAGCAGCCTTCTATCTGGGGAAAAACTGTTTTTT.